The T cell receptor (beta chain) under discussion was sequenced for a study of chemoradiotherapy in HPV16-positive cancers (dated by TCRdb to between 2021 and 2023). Study-level background: Functional T-cell assays on cells from two HPV16-positive patients defined candidate HPV-specific T-cell clones and common TCR motifs. The study asked whether T-cell immunity to the HPV oncoproteins E6 and E7 changes during chemoradiotherapy and whether this immunity affects survival. The candidate HPV-specific TCRs and motifs were then tracked in TCR repertoires from under 100 patients with HPV-related cancers.

The method was the immunoSEQ multiplex PCR assay. What TCRdb holds here is the immuneACCESS table cut down to in-frame rearrangements. Part of the clones is not present; checked against another copy, under half of the missing clones reflect an unresolved V gene, and the others are unexplained. Counted in this sample were 25,000 to 30,000 clones; around 93% of them appeared once. Together, the top ten hold about 20% of the sample. CDR1 and CDR2 are read off the germline V gene as MNHNS and SASEGT. V and J are truncated by 5 bases and 4 bases respectively, leaving an intervening sequence of 9 bases. The CDR3 spans 13 residues, from the cysteine through the phenylalanine. Only the CDR3 region is kept as DNA, spanning 39 bases read in frame from base 1. Broader findings and caveats from the paper: Expansion of candidate HPV-specific clones and E7-related TCR motifs was observed in the tumor microenvironment during treatment, whereas no such expansion was observed for non-HPV-specific T cells. In HPV16-positive patients, expansion of HPV-responsive T cells during chemoradiotherapy was associated with improved recurrence-free survival. The survival association was reported for HPV16-positive patients, and the functional definition of HPV-specific T cells was derived from only a couple of HPV16-positive patients.

A word on this clone: The clone's antigen remains unknown. Per-nucleotide qualities are absent, and no much larger clonotype sits a single base away.

Repertoires were sampled multiple times during chemoradiotherapy, which allowed clonal expansion in the tumor microenvironment to be followed. The sequence derives from a human donor with HPV-associated anogenital cancer. The starting material was blood, obtained from a patient who underwent chemoradiotherapy. The chain is assembled from TRBV6-1 and TRBJ1-3; the D gene cannot be named for sure. In nucleotide form, the sequence is TGTGCCAGCAGTCCCCGGGCCGGAAACACCATATATTTT. Translated, it reads CASSPRAGNTIYF.